The present TCR beta chain was sequenced within a study of glioma-infiltrating T cells. In the study overall: WHO grade II oligodendrogliomas or astrocytomas, plus non-recurrent WHO grade IV glioblastomas, were sampled.

The iRepertoire nested amplicon-rescue multiplex PCR amplified TCR alpha and beta CDR3s from RNA. TCRdb reprocessed the multiplex PCR reads with MiXCR, giving one entry per CDR3 protein. The sample shows approximately 400,000 distinct CDR3 sequences, approximately 42% of them seen only once. Material: glioma tissue, nonneoplastic brain tissue, or PBMCs (not recorded which). The clonotype comes from a human donor with low-grade glioma or glioblastoma, undergoing nonglioma brain surgery, or in good health (not recorded which).

The DNA for the CDR3 is TGTGCCAGCAATTCCTACGAGCAGTACTTC. It specifies CASNSYEQYF. This chain uses TRBV6-4 with TRBJ2-7; D gene unclear. Trimming removed 7 bases at V and 1 base at J, with 2 bases between. This CDR3 contains 10 residues. Germline CDR1 reads MRHNA; CDR2 reads SNTAGT.